This TCR beta chain was observed in a study of OX40 agonist ivuxolimab in advanced cancers. Autoimmune disease history or systemic immunosuppression barred patients. V was trimmed by 2 bases and J by 0 bases, leaving 8 bases between them. The CDR3 is made up of 15 amino acids. The V gene's germline CDR1 is MNHEY and CDR2 SMNVEV (reference sequence). Here immunoSEQ multiplex PCR was the method, and the copy in TCRdb shows in-frame clones only, minus some. Among fewer than 55,000 clones listed, approximately 88% were seen once. The receptor comes from an adult with an advanced solid tumor such as melanoma, head and neck, liver or kidney cancer. The input for sequencing was CD4+ or CD8+ T cells sorted from blood, taken in a trial of the OX40 agonist ivuxolimab. The V gene is TRBV27, the J gene TRBJ1-5; D not resolved. DNA for the CDR3: TGTGCCAGCAGTTTAAAAAGATATAGCAATCAGCCCCAGCATTTT. It encodes CASSLKRYSNQPQHF.